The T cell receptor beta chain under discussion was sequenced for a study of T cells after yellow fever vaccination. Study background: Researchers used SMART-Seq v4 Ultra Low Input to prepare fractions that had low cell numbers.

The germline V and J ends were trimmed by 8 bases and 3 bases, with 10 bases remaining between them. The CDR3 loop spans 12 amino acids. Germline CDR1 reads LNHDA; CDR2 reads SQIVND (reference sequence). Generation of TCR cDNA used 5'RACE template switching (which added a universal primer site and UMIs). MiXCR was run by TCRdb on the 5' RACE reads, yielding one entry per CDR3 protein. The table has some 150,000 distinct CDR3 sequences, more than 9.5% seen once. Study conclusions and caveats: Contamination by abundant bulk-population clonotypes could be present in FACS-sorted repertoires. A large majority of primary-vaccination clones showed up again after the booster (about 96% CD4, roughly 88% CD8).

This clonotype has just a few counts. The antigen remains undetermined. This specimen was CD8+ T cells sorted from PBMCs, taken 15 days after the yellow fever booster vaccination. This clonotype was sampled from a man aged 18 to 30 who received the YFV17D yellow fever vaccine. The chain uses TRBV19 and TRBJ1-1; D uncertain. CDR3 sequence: CASSDGYTEAFF. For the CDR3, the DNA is TGTGCCAGTTCTGACGGGTACACTGAAGCTTTCTTT. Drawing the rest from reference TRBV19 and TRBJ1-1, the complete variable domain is DGGITQSPKYLFRKEGQNVTLSCEQNLNHDAMYWYRQDPGQGLRLIYYSQIVNDFQKGDIAEGYSVSREKKESFPLTVTSAQKNPTAFYLCASSDGYTEAFFGQGTRLTVV.